The sample holds many counts of the clone carrying this TCR beta chain. What it binds is unknown. The read comes to an end 3 residues before the CDR3 does, leaving the germline J gene to fill in the end. These data are taken from a study of T cell clonality in common variable immunodeficiency. Looked up from germline, CDR1 is SGHTA and CDR2 is FQGNSA. V was pared by 2 bases and J by 2 bases, with 10 bases between. The CDR3 extends over 14 amino acids. Study-wide findings and caveats: What drives increased CVID clonality needs T cell subpopulation sequencing. Reportedly, TCR beta sequences from common variable immunodeficiency showed fewer deletions and N-nucleotide insertions.

Patients and controls were mostly of Caucasian heritage. Here immunoSEQ multiplex PCR was the method, and the copy in TCRdb shows in-frame clones only, minus some. Recorded here are about 66,000 clones, none singletons. This TCR came from a person between 18 and 75 years old in good health. The V call is TRBV7-2, the J call TRBJ2-7; D perhaps matches TRBD2 (5 bases). The sample consisted of peripheral blood mononuclear cells. The CDR3 region is CASSLSSGTYEQYF. CDR3 bases read: TGTGCCAGCAGCTTATCCAGCGGAACCTACGAG.